This T cell receptor beta chain was sequenced during a study of blood T cell repertoires in COVID-19 (dated by TCRdb to 2020 to 2022). As for the study more broadly: Samples from collaborators originated in the United States, Italy and Spain and spanned both the acute and convalescent phases of COVID-19. The material from the prospective study consisted of cDNA or gDNA derived from T cells, B-cell-depleted T cells, or PBMCs. Subjects who had been exposed to COVID-19, were actively infected with it, or had recovered from it provided the deeply sampled blood TCRbeta repertoires that made up the dataset. The repertoires were made available in a free public database intended to serve as a resource for research on the immune response to SARS-CoV-2. Samples came from the ongoing ImmuneRACE study (first 160 participants) plus 1,254 subjects from 6 global collaborators. Sample metadata almost always included a de-identified subject ID, COVID-19 status, age in years and sex. HLA class I and class II types, where available, came from metadata supplied by the sample provider rather than from assay-based typing. Overall study results and their limits: How much clinical and demographic metadata was included differed by source and by participant, and the metadata was provided uncurated.

Each collaborating institution followed its own protocols to collect whole blood in K2EDTA tubes. For TCRbeta analysis, collaborators shipped samples as frozen whole blood, isolated PBMCs, or DNA extracted from either of those sample types. Comment on this clone: Its antigen remains unidentified. One base away there is no much larger clone; base qualities are not given.

V was cut back by 2 bases and J by 6 bases, leaving a gap of 11 bases between them. From the germline V gene, CDR1 is KGHSH and CDR2 is LQKENI. The CDR3 runs 14 residues from the cysteine to the phenylalanine. The entry retains the CDR3 DNA only, 42 bases that are in frame from base 1. The immunoSEQ Assay, a bias-controlled multiplex PCR, was used to amplify TCRbeta CDR3 regions from genomic DNA. Turning to the authors' computational methods: Nucleated cell counts per sample were estimated from amplification of reference gene primers within the assay. Sequence reads were collapsed and filtered to measure the absolute abundance of every unique TCRbeta CDR3 rearrangement. Productive Simpson clonality was computed per sample as the square root of Simpson's diversity index over productive rearrangements. The table comes from immuneACCESS by way of TCRdb, which keeps in-frame sequences with V and J called. Part of the clones is missing from these tables; in studies checked, under half for an unresolved V gene and the rest for unknown reasons. V, J and clone size reflect that table, while D and trimming were determined from the DNA. The sample has 85,000 to 120,000 clones on record, around nine tenths of them singletons. The ten largest account for around 2.9% of the sample.

The sequence was collected from a man aged 45-65 years with active or convalescent COVID-19. Sequences were obtained from peripheral blood. The rearrangement combines TRBV18 with TRBJ1-5; the D gene lacks a confident call. The DNA is as follows: TGTGCCAGCTCACCAGGAGGGTTTTTTCAGCCCCAGCATTTT. Its protein product is CASSPGGFFQPQHF.